The 20 T cell receptor beta chains given below trace back to one sample, sequenced in a study of T cells expressing NK-cell markers. From its re-call of the 5' RACE reads, TCRdb lists each CDR3 protein once, without DNA. The sample has some 500,000 distinct CDR3 sequences; the top ten hold over 1.1%. Source material: blood T cells: a sorted CD56 or NKG2C T cell subset, CD4+ or CD8+ T cells, or bulk PBMC T cells (not recorded which). These receptor sequences come from a woman aged 45-65 years in good health.

The chain combines TRBV24-1 with TRBJ2-1. Per the germline V gene, CDR1 is KGHDR and CDR2 is SFDVKD. This CDR3 is built from 16 residues. CDR3 sequence reads: CATSDSFASSYNEQFF.

The rearrangement links TRBV27 to TRBJ1-2; absent DNA, TCRdb's TRBD1 call cannot be checked. This CDR3 region has 13 residues. Germline values: CDR1 MNHEY, CDR2 SMNVEV (reference sequence). The CDR3 spells CASSSHQGGGYTF.

The V call is TRBV7-9, the J call TRBJ1-2; TCRdb names TRBD1, which stays unverified in the absence of DNA. The germline CDR1 and CDR2 sequences are SEHNR and FQNEAQ (reference sequence). The CDR3 length is 16 residues. The CDR3 loop reads CASSLEGEIANYGYTF.

The CDR3 is CASSYSRDTGELFF. The V gene is TRBV6-5, the J gene TRBJ2-2; the TCRdb call, TRBD1, lacks DNA for checking. CDR1 MNHEY and CDR2 SVGAGI come from the germline V gene. There are 14 residues in the CDR3.

The rearrangement links TRBV10-3 to TRBJ1-1; as DNA is missing, the TRBD1 call by TCRdb cannot be tested. Germline V gives CDR1 ENHRY, CDR2 SYGVKD. The length of the CDR3 is 14 residues. CDR3 sequence reads: CAISVDRRNTEAFF.

The chain carries TRBV12-3 or TRBV12-4 and TRBJ2-5; TCRdb outputs TRBD1, but without DNA this stays unchecked. The CDR3 consists of 15 residues. The CDR3: CASSLGDRGRETQYF.

This chain connects TRBV29-1 to TRBJ2-7; the TCRdb D gene call, TRBD1, has no DNA to confirm it. The CDR3 sequence is 13 residues long. In germline, CDR1 is SQVTM, CDR2 ANQGSEA. The CDR3 sequence is CSVFSGAFYEQYF.

V gene TRBV9 combines with J gene TRBJ2-2. Germline CDR1 is SGDLS and CDR2 is YYNGEE. The CDR3 covers 15 residues. Here the CDR3 reads CASSASGPRTGELFF. The whole variable domain, remainder taken from reference TRBV9 and TRBJ2-2, is DSGVTQTPKHLITATGQRVTLRCSPRSGDLSVYWYQQSLDQGLQFLIQYYNGEERAKGNILERFSAQQFPDLHSELNLSSLELGDSALYFCASSASGPRTGELFFGEGSRLTVL.

The chain links TRBV11-2 to TRBJ2-4; TCRdb indicates TRBD1, and absent DNA this call remains unverified. This CDR3 has 16 amino acids. From germline, CDR1 is SGHAT and CDR2 FQNNGV. CDR3 loop: CASSLGQGATKNIQYF. Full variable domain (rest looked up from reference TRBV11-2 and TRBJ2-4): EAGVAQSPRYKIIEKRQSVAFWCNPISGHATLYWYQQILGQGPKLLIQFQNNGVVDDSQLPKDRFSAERLKGVDSTLKIQPAKLEDSAVYLCASSLGQGATKNIQYFGAGTRLSVL.

The rearrangement uses TRBV7-3 and TRBJ1-1; as DNA is missing, the TRBD1 call by TCRdb cannot be tested. The CDR3 is made up of 16 amino acids. Germline V gives CDR1 SGHTA, CDR2 FQGTGA. The CDR3 loop reads CASSPGGGIVNTEAFF.

The J gene is TRBJ1-4, the V gene TRBV27; the D call from TCRdb, TRBD1, cannot be confirmed without DNA. Germline loops: CDR1 MNHEY, CDR2 SMNVEV (reference sequence). The CDR3 has 17 amino acids. The CDR3 reads CASSPLPGAKSNEKLFF.

This chain uses TRBV12-3 or TRBV12-4 with TRBJ2-1; TCRdb names TRBD1, which stays unverified in the absence of DNA. This CDR3 has 15 residues. The chain's CDR3 is CASSLNRGFYNEQFF.

The chain links TRBV4-1 to TRBJ2-1. Germline CDR1 and CDR2: MGHRA and YSYEKL. The CDR3 is 16 amino acids. CDR3 sequence: CASSQDRITSYNEQFF.

V usage is TRBV24-1 and J usage is TRBJ2-1; the TCRdb call, TRBD2, lacks DNA for checking. There are 16 residues in the CDR3. CDR1 and CDR2 (germline): KGHDR, SFDVKD. The CDR3 sequence is CATSDFGTSGRHEQFF.

This sequence joins TRBV19 and TRBJ2-2; the D gene TCRdb calls, TRBD1, cannot be checked with no DNA. CDR1 and CDR2 from the germline V gene are LNHDA and SQIVND (reference sequence). There are 18 residues in the CDR3. This CDR3 reads CASHGLKGQNNNTGELFF.

The V call is TRBV3-1, the J call TRBJ2-4. The germline V gene encodes CDR1 LGHDT and CDR2 YNNKEL (reference sequence). The CDR3 contains 16 residues. CDR3: CASSQDSGLAGNIQYF.

The chain uses TRBV27 and TRBJ1-4; TCRdb's D gene call, TRBD1, goes unchecked for lack of DNA. Germline CDR1 and CDR2: MNHEY and SMNVEV (reference sequence). CDR3 length: 14 residues. CDR3 sequence reads: CASRWAGVGEKLFF.

The J gene is TRBJ2-2, the V gene TRBV14. The CDR3 runs 15 residues. Germline CDR1 is SGHDN and CDR2 is FVKESK. The CDR3 loop reads CASSRTGIRPGELFF.

J is TRBJ1-3 and V is TRBV20-1; TCRdb's D gene call, TRBD1, goes unchecked for lack of DNA. The CDR3 contains 14 residues. Per the germline V gene, CDR1 is DFQATT and CDR2 is SNEGSKA (reference sequence). The CDR3 is CSASRDARGNTIYF.

CDR3 sequence: CASSLADRYGYTF. V and J are TRBV5-1 and TRBJ1-2. The length of the CDR3 is 13 residues. Germline V lookup: CDR1 SGHRS, CDR2 YFSETQ.